Listed below are T cell receptor beta chains from one sample, sequenced in a study of T cells after yellow fever vaccination. TCRdb redid the calling of the 5' RACE reads with MiXCR, one entry per CDR3 protein. The sample has over 100,000 distinct CDR3 sequences, 8.4% seen once. The specimen comprised CD8+ T cells sorted from PBMCs, sampled 45 days after the yellow fever booster vaccination. All receptors derive from a man aged 30 to 45 who received the YFV17D yellow fever vaccine. Each CDR3 is given with its conserved first and last residue. A D gene is named only where the DNA matches it firmly. Expanded clones get a size class; other rows say once, few or many, or leave the size out.

>TRBD1|TRBV14|.|14|TRBJ2-7
CASSETGVTYEQYF
TGTGCCAGCAGCGAGACAGGGGTGACCTACGAGCAGTACTTC
>TRBD1|TRBV19|few|14|TRBJ2-7
CASSKGTGAYEQYF
TGTGCCAGTAGTAAAGGGACAGGGGCGTACGAGCAGTACTTC
>.|TRBV24-1|many|15|TRBJ2-7
CATTEQDRRTYEQYF
TGTGCCACAACCGAACAGGATAGGCGGACCTACGAGCAGTACTTC
>.|TRBV5-1|many|12|TRBJ1-1
CASSFDSTEAFF
TGCGCCAGCAGCTTCGATAGTACTGAAGCTTTCTTT
>.|TRBV5-1|many|15|TRBJ2-7
CASSLLEGSSYEQYF
TGCGCCAGCAGCTTGTTGGAAGGGAGCTCCTACGAGCAGTACTTC
>.|TRBV4-1|many|14|TRBJ2-5
CASSQVGGEETQYF
TGCGCCAGCAGCCAAGTAGGGGGAGAAGAGACCCAGTACTTC
>.|TRBV4-3|many|15|TRBJ2-3
CASSPMRGDTDTQYF
TGCGCCAGCAGCCCGATGAGGGGTGACACAGATACGCAGTATTTT
>.|TRBV5-1|few|14|TRBJ2-7
CASSLAESGVEQYF
TGCGCCAGCAGCTTGGCCGAGTCCGGGGTCGAGCAGTACTTC
>.|TRBV14|.|15|TRBJ1-1
CASSQLMAEGSEAFF
TGTGCCAGCAGCCAGTTGATGGCCGAAGGATCGGAAGCTTTCTTT
>.|TRBV7-9|many|13|TRBJ2-1
CAIKGKPYNEQFF
TGTGCCATTAAAGGAAAGCCGTACAATGAGCAGTTCTTC
>TRBD1|TRBV18|few|15|TRBJ2-2
CASSFDRGVTGELFF
TGTGCCAGCTCATTTGACAGGGGAGTGACCGGGGAGCTGTTTTTT
>.|TRBV7-6|.|17|TRBJ2-1
CASSHIGGGGSPGEQFF
TGTGCCAGCAGCCATATAGGGGGCGGCGGGAGCCCCGGTGAGCAGTTCTTC
>TRBD1|TRBV5-1|.|15|TRBJ2-7
CASSEPGQGSYEQYF
TGCGCCAGCAGCGAGCCGGGACAGGGGAGTTACGAGCAGTACTTC
>TRBD1|TRBV15|many|15|TRBJ2-2
CATSRDRTNTGELFF
TGTGCCACCAGCAGGGACAGGACAAACACCGGGGAGCTGTTTTTT
>.|TRBV27|many|16|TRBJ2-7
CASSLGAPGLPNEQYF
TGTGCCAGCAGCTTGGGGGCTCCGGGACTTCCCAACGAGCAGTACTTC
>TRBD2|TRBV28|many|15|TRBJ2-1
CASRPTSGTYNEQFF
TGTGCCAGCAGACCTACTAGCGGGACATACAATGAGCAGTTCTTC
>TRBD1|TRBV5-1|few|15|TRBJ2-5
CASSNRDRGRETQYF
TGCGCCAGCAGCAACCGGGACAGGGGGCGAGAGACCCAGTACTTC
>.|TRBV7-6|few|15|TRBJ2-6
CASSYLVSGANVLTF
TGTGCCAGCAGCTACCTAGTCTCTGGGGCCAACGTCCTGACTTTC
>.|TRBV7-2|.|15|TRBJ1-2
CASIPGGWGTDGYTF
TGTGCCAGCATCCCCGGGGGATGGGGGACCGATGGCTACACCTTC